The entry below describes one T cell receptor (beta chain). The target antigen is unknown. Cycle 7 day 1, cycle 4 day 1, and baseline were the timepoints at which blood was sampled. The data originate from a study of OX40 agonist ivuxolimab in advanced cancers. At the level of the study: Patients' therapy was ivuxolimab, an antibody that acts as an agonist of OX40 (CD134). A male proportion of under 90% was recorded, with mean age approximately 57 years and range about 23 to 80. Study results and caveats: Expanded clones belonging to CD8+ T cells outnumbered, on average, those of CD4+.

Trimming shortened V by 1 base and J by 0 bases, and 13 bases separated the two germline ends. This CDR3 contains 16 residues. CDR1 is SGHKS, CDR2 YYEKEE, per germline (reference sequence). The repertoire was sequenced with immunoSEQ multiplex PCR; TCRdb's copy has only in-frame clones and lacks some. The table shows tens of thousands of clones, with roughly 91% occurring only once. The genes are TRBV5-5 and TRBJ1-1; D uncertain. Source: CD4+ or CD8+ T cells sorted from blood, taken in a trial of the OX40 agonist ivuxolimab. This TCR was sampled from an adult with an advanced solid tumor such as melanoma, head and neck, liver or kidney cancer. CDR3 DNA: TGTGCCAGCAGCTTGATCAGTTTCTGGATGAACACTGAAGCTTTCTTT. Its protein product is CASSLISFWMNTEAFF. Full variable domain (missing parts from reference TRBV5-5 and TRBJ1-1): DAGVTQSPTHLIKTRGQQVTLRCSPISGHKSVSWYQQVLGQGPQFIFQYYEKEERGRGNFPDRFSARQFPNYSSELNVNALLLGDSALYLCASSLISFWMNTEAFFGQGTRLTVV.